Listed below are T cell receptor beta chains from one sample, sequenced in a study of T cell changes during pregnancy in multiple sclerosis. Here immunoSEQ multiplex PCR was the method, and the copy in TCRdb shows in-frame clones only, minus some. The profile shows some 80,000 clones, 90% to 95% of them singletons. The sample consisted of peripheral blood, taken in the second trimester of pregnancy. The receptors here all came from a female donor with multiple sclerosis, enrolled in a pregnancy study. Each CDR3 is given with its conserved first and last residue. Each record gives: CDR3 length, J gene, V gene, CDR3 protein.

len: 18; j_gene: TRBJ2-7; v_gene: TRBV23-1; CDR3aa: CASSQSGALAGGKREQYF
len: 13; j_gene: TRBJ1-6; v_gene: TRBV6-1; CDR3aa: CASNSPGNSPLHF
len: 13; j_gene: TRBJ2-1; v_gene: TRBV5-4; CDR3aa: CASVQQVYNEQFF
len: 17; j_gene: TRBJ1-1; v_gene: TRBV14; CDR3aa: CASSGTGLVGMNTEAFF
len: 15; j_gene: TRBJ2-1; v_gene: TRBV5-1; CDR3aa: CASSSLAGSYNEQFF
len: 15; j_gene: TRBJ2-2; v_gene: TRBV4-1; CDR3aa: CASRPPGQGSGELFF
len: 16; j_gene: TRBJ2-3; v_gene: TRBV11-2; CDR3aa: CASSGRTSGRTDTQYF
len: 15; j_gene: TRBJ2-1; v_gene: TRBV7-6; CDR3aa: CASSLTSLPYNEQFF
len: 15; j_gene: TRBJ1-5; v_gene: TRBV4-1; CDR3aa: CASSQNFVTGKAQHF
len: 13; j_gene: TRBJ2-1; v_gene: TRBV15; CDR3aa: CATSRTGGGEQFF
len: 14; j_gene: TRBJ1-1; v_gene: TRBV5-5; CDR3aa: CASSFRGENTEAFF
len: 16; j_gene: TRBJ2-1; v_gene: TRBV6-1; CDR3aa: CASSAGTSGPYNEQFF
len: 12; j_gene: TRBJ2-7; v_gene: TRBV18; CDR3aa: CASSLSPVEQYF
len: 16; j_gene: TRBJ2-5; v_gene: TRBV7-6; CDR3aa: CASSLEGLAVQETQYF
len: 17; j_gene: TRBJ2-2; v_gene: TRBV28; CDR3aa: CASSFLGTGANTGELFF
len: 15; j_gene: TRBJ1-5; v_gene: TRBV7-2; CDR3aa: CASSLIGRVNQPQHF
len: 15; j_gene: TRBJ2-3; v_gene: TRBV4-1; CDR3aa: CASSQDWGEADTQYF
len: 14; j_gene: TRBJ2-7; v_gene: TRBV5-1; CDR3aa: CASSLPGTGGEQYF
len: 16; j_gene: TRBJ2-5; v_gene: TRBV14; CDR3aa: CASSQNGGINTETQYF
len: 14; j_gene: TRBJ1-2; v_gene: TRBV28; CDR3aa: CASTGTGPLYGYTF
len: 13; j_gene: TRBJ1-1; v_gene: TRBV28; CDR3aa: CASNGRMNTEAFF
len: 17; j_gene: TRBJ1-5; v_gene: TRBV2; CDR3aa: CASSEGPSRYSNQPQHF
len: 16; j_gene: TRBJ2-7; v_gene: TRBV9; CDR3aa: CASSAPSGQGIHEQYF
len: 16; j_gene: TRBJ2-2; v_gene: TRBV12-2; CDR3aa: CASRPGGSENTGELFF
len: 13; j_gene: TRBJ1-2; v_gene: TRBV10-2; CDR3aa: CASSDSPNTGYTF
len: 17; j_gene: TRBJ1-2; v_gene: TRBV19; CDR3aa: CASSQKGQGYLDYGYTF
len: 16; j_gene: TRBJ2-2; v_gene: TRBV7-9; CDR3aa: CASRASGRENTGELFF
len: 18; j_gene: TRBJ2-6; v_gene: TRBV27; CDR3aa: CASSYVSGWLTGANVLTF
len: 13; j_gene: TRBJ1-5; v_gene: TRBV5-6; CDR3aa: CASSTGSGQPQHF
len: 16; j_gene: TRBJ1-1; v_gene: TRBV11-2; CDR3aa: CASSLEYRGGGTEAFF
len: 14; j_gene: TRBJ2-7; v_gene: TRBV4-2; CDR3aa: CASSQGAIGYEQYF
len: 15; j_gene: TRBJ2-5; v_gene: TRBV9; CDR3aa: CASSVAGALQETQYF
len: 14; j_gene: TRBJ1-1; v_gene: TRBV10-2; CDR3aa: CASSDTGKNTEAFF
len: 17; j_gene: TRBJ2-1; v_gene: TRBV9; CDR3aa: CASSVLPGQGSYNEQFF
len: 16; j_gene: TRBJ1-3; v_gene: TRBV7-2; CDR3aa: CASSRAVRSSGNTIYF
len: 13; j_gene: TRBJ2-1; v_gene: TRBV5-4; CDR3aa: CATGQNSYNEQFF
len: 15; j_gene: TRBJ2-7; v_gene: TRBV4-2; CDR3aa: CASSQDRASSYEQYF
len: 18; j_gene: TRBJ2-3; v_gene: TRBV11-3; CDR3aa: CASSLGLAGGSSTDTQYF
len: 16; j_gene: TRBJ2-2; v_gene: TRBV9; CDR3aa: CASSRLAGGGTGELFF
len: 14; j_gene: TRBJ1-2; v_gene: TRBV15; CDR3aa: CATSAGTGPYGYTF
len: 16; j_gene: TRBJ2-3; v_gene: TRBV5-4; CDR3aa: CASSLQRGLTTDTQYF
len: 15; j_gene: TRBJ2-7; v_gene: TRBV6-5; CDR3aa: CASSYSGLANYEQYF
len: 14; j_gene: TRBJ2-7; v_gene: TRBV4-1; CDR3aa: CASSARQGAYEQYF